This entry is about one TCR beta chain. A far more abundant clone sits one base away, making this likely a read error. TRAV- and TRBV-specific primers primed first-strand cDNA, covering alpha and beta chains. The TCRs were subjected to amplification over approximately 18 PCR cycles employing a constant-region primer in conjunction with a V-primer adapter. TCRdb passed the reads through MiXCR, listing each CDR3 protein once. The sample records 50,000 or so distinct CDR3 sequences, about 23% being singletons. The sample is drawn from a study of low-dose radiotherapy and immunotherapy resistance in tumors. Looking at the study overall: Participants in Cohort 1 were administered 0.5 Gy per fraction at 2-week intervals, to a cumulative dose of 6.5 Gy. It was 1 Gy per fraction every two weeks that Cohort 2 received, adding up to 13 Gy over 26 weeks. Cyclophosphamide infusions of 200 mg/m2 came every two weeks, one day before radiation-immunotherapy.

Germline V gives CDR1 LGHNA, CDR2 YSLEER. The CDR3 covers 16 residues. Time point meaning: after trial treatment. Documented treatment: LDRT plus nivolumab, ipilimumab, low-dose cyclophosphamide and aspirin (RACIN trial). Donors were dosed with nivolumab and ipilimumab; they also received aspirin, low-dose cyclophosphamide and low-dose radiotherapy. This sample comprised PBMCs, obtained after low-dose radiotherapy plus immunotherapy. The receptor was isolated from a male donor with prostate cancer. The genes are TRBV4-3 and TRBJ2-7, with TRBD1 as a possible D gene (5 bases). As DNA, the CDR3 is TGCGCCAGCAGCGAAGATTTGGCAGGGTTTAGGTACGAGCAGTACTTC. Its protein product is CASSEDLAGFRYEQYF.